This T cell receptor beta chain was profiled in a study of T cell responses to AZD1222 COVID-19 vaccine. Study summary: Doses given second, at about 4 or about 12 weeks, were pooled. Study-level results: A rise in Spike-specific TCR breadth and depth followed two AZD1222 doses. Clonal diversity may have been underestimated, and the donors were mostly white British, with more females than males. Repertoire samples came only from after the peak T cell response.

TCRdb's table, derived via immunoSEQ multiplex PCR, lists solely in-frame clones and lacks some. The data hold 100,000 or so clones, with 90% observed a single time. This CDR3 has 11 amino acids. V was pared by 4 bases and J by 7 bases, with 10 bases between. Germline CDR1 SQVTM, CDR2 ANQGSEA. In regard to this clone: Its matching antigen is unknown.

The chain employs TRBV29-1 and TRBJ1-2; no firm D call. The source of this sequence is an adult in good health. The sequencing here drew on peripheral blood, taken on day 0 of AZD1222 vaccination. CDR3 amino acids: CSVVAGSGYTF. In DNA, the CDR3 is TGCAGCGTTGTGGCAGGAAGTGGCTACACCTTC. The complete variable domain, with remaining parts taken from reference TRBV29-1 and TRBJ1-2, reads SAVISQKPSRDICQRGTSLTIQCQVDSQVTMMFWYRQQPGQSLTLIATANQGSEATYESGFVIDKFPISRPNLTFSTLTVSNMSPEDSSIYLCSVVAGSGYTFGSGTRLTVV.